What follows are 27 T cell receptor beta chains derived from one specimen sequenced in a study of PD-1 blockade in classical Hodgkin lymphoma. Each patient experienced a relapse that followed autologous stem cell transplantation, and brentuximab vedotin exposure varied. Repertoires were generated with immunoSEQ multiplex PCR, while TCRdb's copy carries only in-frame clones and drops some. The table has about 60,000 clones, roughly nine tenths seen once; the top ten hold 9% to 10%. Source: peripheral blood mononuclear cells (PBMCs), taken at baseline. The receptor set was obtained from a human donor with classical Hodgkin lymphoma.

The rearrangement uses TRBV6-5 and TRBJ2-1; TRBD2 is a possible D gene (6 bases). The CDR3 contains 15 residues. The germline V gene encodes CDR1 MNHEY and CDR2 SVGAGI. Trimming left V 6 bases short and J 0 bases short, with 12 bases between. Here the CDR3 reads CASRPSGSSYNEQFF. The CDR3 DNA reads as TGTGCCAGCAGACCCAGCGGGTCCTCCTACAATGAGCAGTTCTTC.

The gene calls are TRBV7-8 and TRBJ1-6; TRBD1 aligns across 9 bases. The CDR3 has 16 residues. The V segment lost 2 bases and the J segment 7 bases; nucleotides outside the gene matches: 6. Germline CDR1 reads SGHVS; CDR2 reads FQNEAQ. CDR3: CASSLLQGAPNSPLHF. The CDR3 DNA reads TGTGCCAGCAGCTTACTACAGGGGGCTCCCAATTCACCCCTCCACTTT. Combining the CDR3 with reference TRBV7-8 and TRBJ1-6 gives the whole variable domain GAGVSQSPRYKVAKRGQDVALRCDPISGHVSLFWYQQALGQGPEFLTYFQNEAQLDKSGLPSDRFFAERPEGSVSTLKIQRTQQEDSAVYLCASSLLQGAPNSPLHFGNGTRLTVT.

The chain carries TRBV18 and TRBJ2-6; D is possibly TRBD2 (5 bases). The CDR3 length is 16 residues. CDR1 KGHSH and CDR2 LQKENI come from the germline V gene. Trimming took off 3 bases at V and 0 bases at J, with 9 bases between the two ends. In DNA form, the CDR3 reads TGTGCCAGCTCACCTTCGGGGATCTCTGGGGCCAACGTCCTGACTTTC. Translation gives CASSPSGISGANVLTF.

The CDR3 DNA sequence: TGTGCCAGCAGTGCCCGGCCACTAGCGGGAGGGCACAATGAGCAGTTCTTC. It translates to CASSARPLAGGHNEQFF. The rearrangement joins TRBV27 to TRBJ2-1; TRBD2 matches at 13 bases. J was trimmed by 5 bases and V by 5 bases; bases with no gene match: 9. Germline V gene sequence: CDR1 MNHEY, CDR2 SMNVEV (reference sequence). CDR3 length: 17 residues.

This rearrangement joins TRBV4-1 to TRBJ1-2; possibly TRBD1 for D (5 bases). The CDR3 is made up of 15 amino acids. Germline V lookup: CDR1 MGHRA, CDR2 YSYEKL. The germline V and J ends were trimmed by 4 bases and 4 bases, with 16 bases remaining between them. CDR3 coding DNA: TGCGCCAGCAGCCGCGAAGGGGCTCTATTCTATGGCTACACCTTC. Amino acid sequence: CASSREGALFYGYTF.

The CDR3 sequence is CASSFGLRSGANVLTF. The CDR3 DNA sequence: TGTGCCAGCAGTTTCGGTTTGCGTTCTGGGGCCAACGTCCTGACTTTC. The chain carries TRBV27 and TRBJ2-6; D gene unclear. V lost 3 bases to trimming and J lost 1 base, with 10 bases between them. The germline V gene has CDR1 MNHEY and CDR2 SMNVEV (reference sequence). This CDR3 comprises 16 residues.

V usage is TRBV7-2 and J usage is TRBJ2-3, with 10 bases matching TRBD1. With 2 bases clipped from V and 2 bases from J, the junction kept 7 bases outside the gene matches. The CDR3 totals 17 residues. Per the germline V gene, CDR1 is SGHTA and CDR2 is FQGNSA. The CDR3 loop is CASSLYRDRGITDTQYF. The DNA for the CDR3 is TGTGCCAGCAGCTTATACCGGGACAGGGGAATCACAGATACGCAGTATTTT. The full variable domain, completed using reference TRBV7-2 and TRBJ2-3, is GAGVSQSPSNKVTEKGKDVELRCDPISGHTALYWYRQSLGQGLEFLIYFQGNSAPDKSGLPSDRFSAERTGGSVSTLTIQRTQQEDSAVYLCASSLYRDRGITDTQYFGPGTRLTVL.

The genes are TRBV5-1 and TRBJ2-3, with D possibly TRBD2 on 5 matching bases. The CDR3 covers 14 residues. Germline CDR1 reads SGHRS; CDR2 reads YFSETQ. V dropped 2 bases and J dropped 3 bases, with 10 bases sitting between them. This CDR3 reads CASSFGGITDTQYF. CDR3 coding DNA: TGCGCCAGCAGCTTCGGAGGAATTACAGATACGCAGTATTTT.

This clone has only one observation. The chain carries TRBV4-2 and TRBJ2-2; 7 bases are shared with TRBD2. This CDR3 comprises 16 residues. Germline V gives CDR1 LGHNA, CDR2 YNFKEQ. Germline trimming cut 4 bases from V and 7 bases from J; bases unmatched to any gene: 12. The CDR3 DNA reads TGTGCCAGCAGCCCCGGGCTCGGACCGGGGGGCGGGGAGCTGTTTTTT. It specifies CASSPGLGPGGGELFF.

The CDR3 DNA follows: TGTGCCAGCAGCTTTGGAGGGCAAGAGACCCAGTACTTC. Encoded protein: CASSFGGQETQYF. The chain has TRBV11-2 and TRBJ2-5; tentative D call: TRBD2 (6 bases). Per the germline V gene, CDR1 is SGHAT and CDR2 is FQNNGV. The CDR3 loop spans 13 amino acids. Trimming stripped 3 bases from V and 2 bases from J, with 7 bases between.

The chain has TRBV28 and TRBJ2-2; weak D call: TRBD2 (5 bases). Germline loops: CDR1 MDHEN, CDR2 SYDVKM. The CDR3 loop spans 16 amino acids. With 1 base removed from V and 1 base from J, the gap between germline ends came to 10 bases. In DNA form, the CDR3 reads TGTGCCAGCAGTTTATTCCCTAGCCAGAACACCGGGGAGCTGTTTTTT. Protein product: CASSLFPSQNTGELFF.

The chain uses TRBV7-6 and TRBJ2-5; 9 bases fit TRBD2. Trimming removed 2 bases from V and 2 bases from J; junction bases left unmatched: 6. The CDR3 totals 16 residues. Germline-derived CDR1 and CDR2 are SGHVS and FNYEAQ. The CDR3 sequence: CASSLFAGGLQETQYF. CDR3 nucleotide sequence: TGTGCCAGCAGCTTATTTGCGGGGGGGCTTCAAGAGACCCAGTACTTC.

V is TRBV5-8 and J is TRBJ2-7, with D possibly matching TRBD1 (6 bases). Trimming pared 2 bases from V and 5 bases from J, leaving 11 bases between. The CDR3 contains 13 residues. The germline CDR1 and CDR2 sequences are SGHTS and YDEGEE. The CDR3 sequence: CASSFRGAHEQYF. The CDR3 DNA sequence: TGTGCCAGCAGCTTCAGGGGCGCCCACGAGCAGTACTTC.

The gene calls are TRBV28 and TRBJ1-2; D remains unclear. V was pared by 3 bases and J by 4 bases, with 9 bases between. Germline CDR1 reads MDHEN; CDR2 reads SYDVKM. CDR3 length: 13 amino acids. This chain's CDR3 is CASSFGQSYGYTF. As DNA, the CDR3 is TGTGCCAGCAGTTTTGGTCAGAGCTATGGCTACACCTTC.

The chain couples TRBV23-1 to TRBJ2-5; unclear D gene. TRBV23-1 is an open reading frame, and its role is uncertain. The CDR3 is 14 residues long. The V end was cut by 1 base, the J end by 3 bases, with 9 bases between. The CDR3 loop reads CASSQYRKKETQYF. For the CDR3, the DNA is TGCGCCAGCAGTCAATATCGGAAAAAAGAGACCCAGTACTTC.

The gene calls are TRBV7-3 and TRBJ1-1; 7 bases line up with TRBD1. The CDR3 totals 14 residues. Germline CDR1 is SGHTA and CDR2 is FQGTGA. V was pared by 5 bases and J by 0 bases, with 3 bases of the junction left unmatched. In nucleotides, the CDR3 is TGTGCCAGCAGCCCGGGGACAGTGAACACTGAAGCTTTCTTT. Amino acids: CASSPGTVNTEAFF. Full variable domain (rest looked up from reference TRBV7-3 and TRBJ1-1): GAGVSQTPSNKVTEKGKYVELRCDPISGHTALYWYRQSLGQGPEFLIYFQGTGAADDSGLPNDRFFAVRPEGSVSTLKIQRTERGDSAVYLCASSPGTVNTEAFFGQGTRLTVV.

This chain joins TRBV11-2 and TRBJ2-1, with D possibly TRBD2 on 5 matching bases. Looked up from germline, CDR1 is SGHAT and CDR2 is FQNNGV. V lost 5 bases to trimming and J lost 6 bases, with 11 bases between them. The CDR3 totals 13 residues. The CDR3 spells CASSLGLPNEQFF. The CDR3 region has the DNA TGTGCCAGCAGCCTCGGACTGCCCAATGAGCAGTTCTTC. Full variable domain (outside the CDR3, taken from reference TRBV11-2 and TRBJ2-1): EAGVAQSPRYKIIEKRQSVAFWCNPISGHATLYWYQQILGQGPKLLIQFQNNGVVDDSQLPKDRFSAERLKGVDSTLKIQPAKLEDSAVYLCASSLGLPNEQFFGPGTRLTVL.

The chain recombines TRBV6-1 with TRBJ2-1, with 10 bases fitting TRBD2. The CDR3 loop spans 14 amino acids. Germline-derived CDR1 and CDR2 are MNHNS and SASEGT. The ends lost 8 bases at V and 4 bases at J; junction bases unmatched: 5. The CDR3 is CASRPSGGYNEQFF. CDR3 coding DNA: TGTGCCAGCCGTCCTAGCGGGGGTTACAATGAGCAGTTCTTC.

The chain couples TRBV28 to TRBJ2-3; TRBD2 is a possible D gene (5 bases). Per germline, CDR1 MDHEN and CDR2 SYDVKM. The CDR3 length is 15 residues. V dropped 2 bases and J dropped 6 bases, with 15 bases sitting between them. For the CDR3, the DNA is TGTGCCAGCAGTTTAAGTGGGCTGGACTCGGATACGCAGTATTTT. This gives the protein CASSLSGLDSDTQYF.

This clone was seen just once. The CDR3 reads CASSSGTGGNQPQHF. In DNA form, the CDR3 reads TGTGCCAGTAGTTCCGGGACAGGTGGCAATCAGCCCCAGCATTTT. This chain connects TRBV19 to TRBJ1-5; 8 bases align to TRBD1. Germline V gene sequence: CDR1 LNHDA, CDR2 SQIVND (reference sequence). Trimming cost V 5 bases and J 2 bases; bases outside gene matches: 5. The CDR3 totals 15 residues. Together with reference TRBV19 and TRBJ1-5, the CDR3 gives the full variable domain: DGGITQSPKYLFRKEGQNVTLSCEQNLNHDAMYWYRQDPGQGLRLIYYSQIVNDFQKGDIAEGYSVSREKKESFPLTVTSAQKNPTAFYLCASSSGTGGNQPQHFGDGTRLSIL.

This clone has just one count. The chain has TRBV6-6 and TRBJ1-2; 7 bases fit TRBD1. The germline V gene has CDR1 MNHNY and CDR2 SVGAGI (reference sequence). J was trimmed by 6 bases and V by 6 bases; bases with no gene match: 10. This CDR3 is 14 amino acids long. Here the CDR3 reads CASSQVQGRHGYTF. DNA of the CDR3: TGTGCCAGCAGCCAAGTACAGGGGCGCCATGGCTACACCTTC.

The chain couples TRBV6-6 to TRBJ1-1; 7 positions match TRBD1. The germline V gene encodes CDR1 MNHNY and CDR2 SVGAGI (reference sequence). The CDR3 extends over 13 amino acids. J lost 6 bases, V lost 5 bases, and 6 bases had no gene match. CDR3 sequence reads: CASSAQGVAEAFF. CDR3 in DNA: TGTGCCAGCAGTGCGCAGGGGGTTGCTGAAGCTTTCTTT.

The chain recombines TRBV28 with TRBJ1-2; a possible D gene is TRBD1 (5 bases). The CDR3 runs to 12 residues. Germline loops: CDR1 MDHEN, CDR2 SYDVKM. V lost 4 bases and J lost 8, with 11 bases in between. Here the CDR3 reads CASSSRDSGYTF. The CDR3 bases are TGTGCCAGCAGTTCCCGGGACTCAGGCTACACCTTC.

The chain recombines TRBV2 with TRBJ1-5; D not resolved. The CDR3 has 16 amino acids. With 5 bases removed from V and 0 bases from J, the gap between germline ends came to 14 bases. Germline-derived CDR1 and CDR2 are SNHLY and FYNNEI. Here the CDR3 reads CASSPAGIYSNQPQHF. In nucleotides, the CDR3 is TGTGCCAGCAGTCCTGCCGGGATTTATAGCAATCAGCCCCAGCATTTT.

V usage is TRBV28 and J usage is TRBJ1-5; no definite D call. CDR1 and CDR2 (germline): MDHEN, SYDVKM. The CDR3 sequence is 16 residues long. With 3 bases removed from V and 0 bases from J, the gap between germline ends came to 12 bases. The CDR3 reads CASSFRGVYSNQPQHF. In DNA, the CDR3 is TGTGCCAGCAGTTTCAGAGGTGTCTATAGCAATCAGCCCCAGCATTTT.

This clone was counted only a few times. The chain uses TRBV4-1 and TRBJ1-5; D remains unclear. The CDR3 sequence is 15 residues long. CDR1 is MGHRA and CDR2 is YSYEKL in the germline V gene. Between the trimmed V and J ends, which lost 0 bases and 5 bases, there was a span of 11 bases. CDR3: CASSQDRRQDQPQHF. CDR3 bases: TGCGCCAGCAGCCAAGATCGGCGGCAGGATCAGCCCCAGCATTTT.

The chain links TRBV27 to TRBJ1-2, with D hard to call. Trimming removed 2 bases at V and 5 bases at J, with 6 bases between. This CDR3 comprises 12 residues. Germline CDR1 MNHEY, CDR2 SMNVEV (reference sequence). CDR3 loop: CASSLRGYGYTF. The CDR3 DNA sequence: TGTGCCAGCAGTTTAAGAGGATATGGCTACACCTTC.